The T cell receptor (beta chain) described here comes from a study of T cells after yellow fever vaccination. Study in general: Low-cell-number fractions were prepared with SMART-Seq v4 Ultra Low Input. Regarding the study as a whole: Contamination of FACS-sorted repertoires by abundant clonotypes from the bulk population could occur.

For TCR, cDNA came from 5'RACE template switching, which added a universal primer site and UMIs. Each CDR3 protein gets one entry after TCRdb re-called the 5' RACE reads with MiXCR. Of 500,000 to 650,000 distinct CDR3 sequences listed, about 17% are singletons. With respect to this clonotype: Its antigen is still unknown.

The input for sequencing was PBMCs, taken 5 to 6 days after the first yellow fever vaccination. The TCR originated in a young man who received the YFV17D yellow fever vaccine.

This chain's CDR3 is CASSYWGGREETQYF. The CDR3, as DNA: TGTGCCAGCAGTTACTGGGGGGGGCGCGAGGAGACCCAGTACTTC. The J gene is TRBJ2-5, the V gene TRBV6-5; D might be TRBD2 (7 bases). Trimming stripped 1 base from V and 5 bases from J, with 14 bases between. CDR3 length: 15 amino acids. Germline V gives CDR1 MNHEY, CDR2 SVGAGI.